This T cell receptor beta chain emerged from a study of blood T cells in healthy people across ages. CDR1 and CDR2 from the germline V gene are SNHLY and FYNNEI. The CDR3 length is 15 residues. The trim removed 6 bases at V and 0 bases at J, leaving 3 bases unmatched. Next came a second PCR, run for about 6 to 12 cycles, which used a sample-barcoded 5' primer along with a J-beta primer mix. The template-switch adaptor, which had 12 random nucleotides, put a tag on each cDNA molecule. TCRdb redid the calling of the 5' RACE reads with MiXCR, one entry per CDR3 protein. The sample carries about a million distinct CDR3 sequences, roughly two fifths recorded once. There were healthy Caucasian individuals from Russia, aged roughly 6 to 100, serving as donors. Every donor gave approximately 10 milliliters of peripheral blood. In this sample, this clonotype turned up many times. Antigen unknown. Study outcomes and limitations: Long-lived donors carried more naive CD4+ cells and greater diversity than aged donors.

The chain joins TRBV2 to TRBJ2-1; 9 bases align to TRBD1. The source of this sequence is a young man in good health. The sequencing sample was made of blood. The CDR3 region is CASSPDRGSYNEQFF. The CDR3 DNA follows: TGTGCCAGCAGCCCGGACAGGGGCTCCTACAATGAGCAGTTCTTC.